The present entry profiles one T cell receptor beta chain with its context. The data originate from a study of blood T cell repertoires in COVID-19. Study at large: Some COVID-19 samples were acute and others convalescent; all came from the United States, Italy and Spain. PBMCs, B-cell-depleted T cells, or T cells were the source of the cDNA or gDNA that made up the material.

Source study methods: The assay estimated nucleated cells by amplifying reference gene primers. The data were produced by immunoSEQ multiplex PCR, yet TCRdb's version contains in-frame clones alone and is incomplete. Clone size and the V and J calls come from that table; the DNA yielded D and trimming. The table shows about 140,000 clones, with 87% occurring only once. This CDR3 has 16 residues. V dropped 7 bases and J dropped 1; count of bases not matched to a gene: 6. Per the germline V gene, CDR1 is SQVTM and CDR2 is ANQGSEA. Material for sequencing was peripheral blood. This sequence originates from a woman in her forties or fifties with active or convalescent COVID-19. The V and J genes are TRBV29-1 and TRBJ2-2; 13 positions match TRBD2. The CDR3 here is CSARTSGSRNTGELFF. Here the CDR3 DNA reads TGCAGCGCCAGGACTAGCGGGAGCCGGAACACCGGGGAGCTGTTTTTT.